The 26 T cell receptor beta chains reported below all come from one sample, sequenced in a study of shared clonotypes between healthy human individuals. TCRdb's copy holds only in-frame clones and misses some; the assay was immunoSEQ multiplex PCR. Seen here are about 770,000 clones, 72% observed once, and the top ten hold around 1.7%. The sequenced sample consisted of memory CD4+ T cells sorted from blood. Indicated subset: CD45RA-negative fraction. These TCRs come from a woman younger than 45 in good health.

The J gene is TRBJ1-2, the V gene TRBV6-5; a possible D gene is TRBD1 (6 bases). The length of the CDR3 is 15 residues. V was clipped by 2 bases and J by 7 bases, with 17 bases between them. CDR1 and CDR2 (germline): MNHEY, SVGAGI. This chain's CDR3 is CASSYAGHEISGYTF. In DNA, the CDR3 is TGTGCCAGCAGTTACGCGGGACACGAGATTTCTGGCTACACCTTC.

CDR3 loop: CASSNQGLAREQYF. CDR3 DNA sequence: TGTGCCAGTTCGAATCAGGGGCTGGCTAGGGAGCAGTACTTC. V usage is TRBV19 and J usage is TRBJ2-7; possibly TRBD1 for D (6 bases). The germline V gene has CDR1 LNHDA and CDR2 SQIVND (reference sequence). This CDR3 has 14 residues. The germline V and J ends were trimmed by 8 bases and 7 bases, with 21 bases remaining between them.

The V call is TRBV7-8, the J call TRBJ2-1; 9 nucleotides line up with TRBD1. V was clipped by 4 bases and J by 2 bases; unmatched bases: 6. Germline-derived CDR1 and CDR2 are SGHVS and FQNEAQ. This CDR3 is built from 16 residues. CDR3 sequence reads: CASSSGQGITYNEQFF. The CDR3 coding sequence is TGTGCCAGCAGCTCAGGACAGGGGATTACCTACAATGAGCAGTTCTTC.

The chain joins TRBV19 to TRBJ2-1, with TRBD2 matching 9 bases. This CDR3 spans 15 amino acids. V gave up 2 bases and J gave up 9 bases; unmatched junction bases: 8. CDR1 is LNHDA and CDR2 is SQIVND in the germline V gene (reference sequence). The CDR3 is CASSIPGLAFGEQFF. The CDR3 bases are TGTGCCAGTAGTATACCCGGACTAGCGTTCGGTGAGCAGTTCTTC.

The V call is TRBV21-1, the J call TRBJ2-7; the table calls TRBD2, which could not be checked here. TRBV21-1 is termed a pseudogene. This CDR3 contains 16 residues. CDR3 loop: CASSKVGTSGWYEQYF. CDR3 nucleotide sequence: TGTGCCAGCAGCAAAGTAGGGACTAGCGGATGGTACGAGCAGTACTTC.

This clone was observed many times. This chain joins TRBV19 and TRBJ2-1; 8 bases fit TRBD2. Germline-derived CDR1 and CDR2 are LNHDA and SQIVND (reference sequence). The CDR3 has 16 amino acids. Trimming took 5 bases from V and 0 from J; bases not matched to a gene: 6. In nucleotides, the CDR3 is TGTGCCAGTAGTCTGACTAGCGCGACCTCCTACAATGAGCAGTTCTTC. This gives the protein CASSLTSATSYNEQFF.

The CDR3 nucleotides are TGTGCCAGCAGCCAAGCCGAATACAATGAGCAGTTCTTC. Translated, it gives CASSQAEYNEQFF. J is TRBJ2-1 and V is TRBV7-2; D unresolved. The CDR3 extends over 13 amino acids. Between the trimmed V and J ends, which lost 5 bases and 4 bases, there was a span of 9 bases. In germline, CDR1 is SGHTA, CDR2 FQGNSA. Full variable domain (outside the CDR3, taken from reference TRBV7-2 and TRBJ2-1): GAGVSQSPSNKVTEKGKDVELRCDPISGHTALYWYRQSLGQGLEFLIYFQGNSAPDKSGLPSDRFSAERTGGSVSTLTIQRTQQEDSAVYLCASSQAEYNEQFFGPGTRLTVL.

The rearrangement joins TRBV11-2 to TRBJ2-2, with a possible D match to TRBD2 (5 bases). The CDR3 totals 15 residues. Germline V gene lookup returns CDR1 SGHAT and CDR2 FQNNGV. Trimming shortened V by 1 base and J by 4 bases, and 10 bases separated the two germline ends. In DNA, the CDR3 is TGTGCCAGCAGCTTAGGGACTCAAGCCACCGGGGAGCTGTTTTTT. It is translated as CASSLGTQATGELFF. Full variable domain (outside the CDR3, taken from reference TRBV11-2 and TRBJ2-2): EAGVAQSPRYKIIEKRQSVAFWCNPISGHATLYWYQQILGQGPKLLIQFQNNGVVDDSQLPKDRFSAERLKGVDSTLKIQPAKLEDSAVYLCASSLGTQATGELFFGEGSRLTVL.

This clone rates as medium-sized. The chain employs TRBV28 and TRBJ2-6, with 8 bases aligning to TRBD1. Germline V gene sequence: CDR1 MDHEN, CDR2 SYDVKM. Unmatched junction bases numbered 5, after V lost 8 bases and J lost 2 bases. This CDR3 region has 15 residues. For the CDR3, the DNA is TGTGCCAGCGTATCCAGGGGGCCTGGGGCCAACGTCCTGACTTTC. This encodes CASVSRGPGANVLTF.

The chain uses TRBV28 and TRBJ1-2, with 8 bases identical to TRBD1. The ends lost 2 bases at V and 6 bases at J; junction bases unmatched: 5. The length of the CDR3 is 14 residues. Germline V CDR1 and CDR2: MDHEN, SYDVKM. The chain's CDR3 is CASSLAGGGDGYTF. CDR3 bases: TGTGCCAGCAGTTTAGCAGGGGGCGGCGATGGCTACACCTTC.

The sample holds a few counts of this clone. The chain recombines TRBV28 with TRBJ2-7; 8 positions agree with TRBD2. From germline, CDR1 is MDHEN and CDR2 SYDVKM. This CDR3 contains 14 residues. Trimming cost V 6 bases and J 4 bases; bases outside gene matches: 8. CDR3 bases: TGTGCCAGCAGATTACCGGGAGGGGGGTACGAGCAGTACTTC. Encoded protein: CASRLPGGGYEQYF. Combining the CDR3 with reference TRBV28 and TRBJ2-7 gives the whole variable domain DVKVTQSSRYLVKRTGEKVFLECVQDMDHENMFWYRQDPGLGLRLIYFSYDVKMKEKGDIPEGYSVSREKKERFSLILESASTNQTSMYLCASRLPGGGYEQYFGPGTRLTVT.

The chain joins TRBV28 to TRBJ2-7; 7 nucleotides match TRBD2. This CDR3 is built from 14 residues. Germline CDR1 and CDR2: MDHEN and SYDVKM. V lost 5 bases to trimming and J lost 5 bases; unmatched junction nucleotides: 9. The CDR3 sequence is CASSTPGGSHEQYF. In nucleotides, the CDR3 is TGTGCCAGCAGTACCCCCGGCGGGAGCCACGAGCAGTACTTC.

The J gene is TRBJ2-1, the V gene TRBV29-1, with 10 positions matching TRBD2. Germline CDR1 is SQVTM and CDR2 is ANQGSEA. Trimming cost V 0 bases and J 9 bases; bases outside gene matches: 2. This CDR3 spans 13 amino acids. DNA for the CDR3: TGCAGCGTTGAAGACTCTAGCGGGAGTGAGCAGTTCTTC. Translating it yields CSVEDSSGSEQFF.

J is TRBJ2-6 and V is TRBV2, with D hard to call. CDR1 SNHLY and CDR2 FYNNEI come from the germline V gene. Trimming removed 8 bases at V and 2 bases at J, with 13 bases between. This CDR3 contains 15 residues. The DNA of the CDR3 is TGTGCCAGCGTTTTCGACCCAACTGGGGCCAACGTCCTGACTTTC. This encodes CASVFDPTGANVLTF.

The chain uses TRBV7-2 and TRBJ2-7; 9 bases line up with TRBD2. This CDR3 is 13 amino acids long. The junction had 5 bases not matched to a gene; V was cut back by 5 bases and J by 6 bases. Germline V gene data show CDR1 as SGHTA and CDR2 as FQGNSA. The CDR3 DNA sequence: TGTGCCAGCAGCCCTGGACTAGCGATCGAGCAGTACTTC. Translating gives CASSPGLAIEQYF.

V is TRBV30 and J is TRBJ2-7; 10 positions match TRBD1. CDR1 and CDR2 (germline): GTSNPN, SVGIG (reference sequence). V shed 2 bases, J shed 2 bases, and the junction held 9 bases outside the gene matches. CDR3 size: 16 residues. CDR3 residues: CAWSNRDRGSPYEQYF. The CDR3 coding sequence is TGTGCCTGGAGTAACAGGGACAGGGGCAGTCCCTACGAGCAGTACTTC.

This clone came up a few times. V usage is TRBV6-1 and J usage is TRBJ2-1, with 13 bases that match TRBD2. J lost 4 bases, V lost 2 bases, and 5 bases had no gene match. The CDR3 loop spans 17 amino acids. CDR1 and CDR2 from the germline V gene are MNHNS and SASEGT. The CDR3 spells CASSETGTSGIYNEQFF. CDR3 DNA sequence: TGTGCCAGCAGTGAAACCGGGACTAGCGGGATATACAATGAGCAGTTCTTC.

A word on this clone: This probably arose from a read error, given a far larger clone one base away. The V call is TRBV11-2, the J call TRBJ2-2, with no clear D. Trimming shortened V by 5 bases and J by 9 bases, and 16 bases separated the two germline ends. This CDR3 contains 14 residues. Germline V gives CDR1 SGHAT, CDR2 FQNNGV. CDR3 residues: CASSVGNAVRELFF. DNA for the CDR3: TGTGCCAGCAGCGTAGGGAATGCTGTGAGGGAGCTGTTTTTT.

The table lists this clone with many counts. The rearrangement links TRBV11-2 to TRBJ2-7; no reliable D call. The germline gives CDR1 SGHAT, CDR2 FQNNGV. The CDR3 is 16 residues long. Trimming removed 5 bases from V and 2 bases from J, with 19 bases in between. CDR3 protein: CASSLVAVGSAYEQYF. The CDR3 bases are TGTGCCAGCAGCCTAGTGGCGGTCGGTTCTGCCTACGAGCAGTACTTC.

V usage is TRBV7-2 and J usage is TRBJ2-7; 7 bases match TRBD1. Germline assignment: CDR1 SGHTA and CDR2 FQGNSA. Germline trimming cut 1 base from V and 4 bases from J; bases unmatched to any gene: 7. The CDR3 has 15 residues. DNA for the CDR3: TGTGCCAGCAGCTTAGTTGGGACAGACCCATACGAGCAGTACTTC. As protein: CASSLVGTDPYEQYF. Based on the CDR3 plus reference TRBV7-2 and TRBJ2-7, the full variable domain is GAGVSQSPSNKVTEKGKDVELRCDPISGHTALYWYRQSLGQGLEFLIYFQGNSAPDKSGLPSDRFSAERTGGSVSTLTIQRTQQEDSAVYLCASSLVGTDPYEQYFGPGTRLTVT.

The V and J genes are TRBV7-2 and TRBJ2-7, with D perhaps being TRBD1 or TRBD2 (5 bases each). The V and J ends lost 5 bases and 5 bases respectively, with 13 bases between them. The V gene's germline CDR1 is SGHTA and CDR2 FQGNSA. This CDR3 spans 13 amino acids. The CDR3: CASSPPGPHEQYF. The CDR3 DNA sequence: TGTGCCAGCAGCCCCCCGGGGCCCCACGAGCAGTACTTC.

V and J are TRBV2 and TRBJ2-7; either TRBD1 or TRBD2 may fit D (5 bases each). Between the trimmed V and J ends, which lost 9 bases and 4 bases, there was a span of 19 bases. The length of the CDR3 is 14 residues. CDR1 is SNHLY and CDR2 is FYNNEI in the germline V gene. Here the CDR3 reads CASKGTVTGYEQYF. For the CDR3, the DNA is TGTGCCAGTAAGGGGACGGTGACTGGTTACGAGCAGTACTTC.

This chain links TRBV2 with TRBJ2-7, with TRBD2 matching 13 bases. The CDR3 is made up of 14 amino acids. Germline V gene data show CDR1 as SNHLY and CDR2 as FYNNEI. With 6 bases clipped from V and 9 bases from J, the junction kept 8 bases outside the gene matches. CDR3 loop: CASRTGTSGIGQYF. DNA for the CDR3: TGTGCCAGCAGGACCGGGACTAGCGGGATAGGGCAGTACTTC.

Only one count was recorded for this clone. The V and J genes are TRBV5-1 and TRBJ2-7; possibly TRBD1 or TRBD2 for D (6 bases each). V was pared by 0 bases and J by 3 bases, with 10 bases between. This CDR3 is 14 amino acids long. Germline V gene lookup returns CDR1 SGHRS and CDR2 YFSETQ. The CDR3 sequence is CASSLARGRYEQYF. The DNA of the CDR3 is TGCGCCAGCAGCTTGGCTCGGGGGCGCTACGAGCAGTACTTC.

The rearrangement links TRBV2 to TRBJ2-7; the D call may be TRBD1 or TRBD2 (6 bases each). The CDR3 sequence is 15 residues long. V gave up 6 bases and J gave up 7 bases, with 22 bases separating them. Germline assignment: CDR1 SNHLY and CDR2 FYNNEI. Here the CDR3 reads CASRIGGPSPREQYF. CDR3 in DNA: TGTGCCAGCAGGATAGGGGGGCCTTCACCGCGGGAGCAGTACTTC.

The V gene is TRBV2, the J gene TRBJ2-1; D assignment may be TRBD1 or TRBD2 (5 bases each). Germline V gene data show CDR1 as SNHLY and CDR2 as FYNNEI. This CDR3 is 14 amino acids long. With 4 bases removed from V and 5 bases from J, the gap between germline ends came to 12 bases. CDR3 in DNA: TGTGCCAGCAGTGCCGGGACGTTCAACAATGAGCAGTTCTTC. It translates to CASSAGTFNNEQFF.